This TCR beta chain stems from a study of cytomegalovirus exposure and HLA in healthy donors. It was with 60 Vbeta and 13 Jbeta primers that the PCR ran. Produced via immunoSEQ multiplex PCR; TCRdb's table is partial and in-frame only. The repertoire holds some 93,000 clones, roughly 63% seen once, with 5.9% in the top ten. Study findings and constraints: The Asian-associated ancestry cluster reportedly had fewer N-insertions than the roughly 670-donor mean in a later analysis. Prior analysis indicated that the majority of TCR beta V segments exhibited productivity approximately 87% or approximately 30% of the time.

V was clipped by 3 bases and J by 0 bases, with 11 bases between them. The CDR3 contains 15 residues. The germline gives CDR1 KGHSH, CDR2 LQKENI. With regard to this clone: Its specificity is not known.

The chain joins TRBV18 to TRBJ2-5; D is uncertain. This TCR was recovered from a boy younger than 18 in good health and CMV-seropositive. Sequenced input: PBMCs. The CDR3 bases are TGTGCCAGCTCACCGGTTAGCCCTTACCAAGAGACCCAGTACTTC. Its protein product is CASSPVSPYQETQYF. Full variable domain (rest looked up from reference TRBV18 and TRBJ2-5): NAGVMQNPRHLVRRRGQEARLRCSPMKGHSHVYWYRQLPEEGLKFMVYLQKENIIDESGMPKERFSAEFPKEGPSILRIQQVVRGDSAAYFCASSPVSPYQETQYFGPGTRLLVL.